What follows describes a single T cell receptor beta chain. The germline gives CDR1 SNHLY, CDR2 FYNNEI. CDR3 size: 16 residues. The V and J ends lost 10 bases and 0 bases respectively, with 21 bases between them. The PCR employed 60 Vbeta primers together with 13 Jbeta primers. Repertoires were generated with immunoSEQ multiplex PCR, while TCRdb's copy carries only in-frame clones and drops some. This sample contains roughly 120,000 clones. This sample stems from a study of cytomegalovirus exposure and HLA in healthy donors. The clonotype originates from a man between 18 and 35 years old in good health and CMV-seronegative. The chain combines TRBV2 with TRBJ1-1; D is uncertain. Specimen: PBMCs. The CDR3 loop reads CATTPIKQRMNTEAFF. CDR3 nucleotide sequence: TGTGCCACAACACCAATTAAACAGAGAATGAACACTGAAGCTTTCTTT.